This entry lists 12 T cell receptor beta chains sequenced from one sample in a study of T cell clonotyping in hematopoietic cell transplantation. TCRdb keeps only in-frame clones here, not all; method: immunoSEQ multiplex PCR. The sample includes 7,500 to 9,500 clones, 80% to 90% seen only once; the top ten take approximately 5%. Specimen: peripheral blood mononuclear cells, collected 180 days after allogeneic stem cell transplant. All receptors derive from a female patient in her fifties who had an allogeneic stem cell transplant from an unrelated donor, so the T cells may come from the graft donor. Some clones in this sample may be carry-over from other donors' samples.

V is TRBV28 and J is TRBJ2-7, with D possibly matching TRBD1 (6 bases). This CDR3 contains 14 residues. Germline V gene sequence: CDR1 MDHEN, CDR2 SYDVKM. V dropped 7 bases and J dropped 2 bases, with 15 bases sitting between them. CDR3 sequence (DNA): TGTGCCAGCAACCAACAACAGGGCACCTACGAGCAGTACTTC. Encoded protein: CASNQQQGTYEQYF.

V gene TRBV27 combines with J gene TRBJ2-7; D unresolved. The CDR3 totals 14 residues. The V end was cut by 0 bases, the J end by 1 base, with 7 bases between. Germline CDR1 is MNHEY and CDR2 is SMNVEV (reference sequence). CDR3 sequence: CASSLSSRSYEQYF. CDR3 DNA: TGTGCCAGCAGTTTATCGTCCAGATCCTACGAGCAGTACTTC.

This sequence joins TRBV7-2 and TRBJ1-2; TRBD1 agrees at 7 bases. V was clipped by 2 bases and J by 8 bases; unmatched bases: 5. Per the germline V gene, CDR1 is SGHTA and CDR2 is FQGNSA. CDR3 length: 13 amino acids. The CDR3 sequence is CASSLTGAEGYTF. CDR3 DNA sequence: TGTGCCAGCAGCTTAACAGGGGCAGAGGGCTACACCTTC.

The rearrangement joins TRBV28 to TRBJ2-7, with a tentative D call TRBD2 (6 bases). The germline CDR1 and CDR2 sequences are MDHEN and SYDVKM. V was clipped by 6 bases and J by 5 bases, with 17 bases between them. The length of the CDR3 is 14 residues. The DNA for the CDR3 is TGTGCCAGCAGCCCACAGTGGGGCGGGGACGAGCAGTACTTC. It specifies CASSPQWGGDEQYF.

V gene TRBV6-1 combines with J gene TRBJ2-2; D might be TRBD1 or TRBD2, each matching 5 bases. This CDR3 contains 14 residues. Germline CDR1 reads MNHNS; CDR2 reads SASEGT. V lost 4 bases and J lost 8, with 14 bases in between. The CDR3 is CASSVRDRFGELFF. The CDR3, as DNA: TGTGCCAGCAGTGTCCGGGACCGGTTTGGGGAGCTGTTTTTT.

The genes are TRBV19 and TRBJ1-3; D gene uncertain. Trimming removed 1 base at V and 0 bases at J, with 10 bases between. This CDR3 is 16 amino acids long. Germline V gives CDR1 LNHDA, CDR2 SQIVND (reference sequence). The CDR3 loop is CASSIGRTFSGNTIYF. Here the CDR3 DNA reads TGTGCCAGTAGTATAGGCAGGACCTTCTCTGGAAACACCATATATTTT.

The CDR3 region is CASSQELTDEKAFF. The CDR3 bases are TGCGCCAGCAGCCAAGAGTTGACAGACGAGAAAGCTTTCTTT. V is TRBV4-3 and J is TRBJ1-1; tentative D call: TRBD1 (5 bases). Trimming left V 0 bases short and J 9 bases short, with 14 bases between. The CDR3 consists of 14 residues. Germline V gene lookup returns CDR1 LGHNA and CDR2 YSLEER.

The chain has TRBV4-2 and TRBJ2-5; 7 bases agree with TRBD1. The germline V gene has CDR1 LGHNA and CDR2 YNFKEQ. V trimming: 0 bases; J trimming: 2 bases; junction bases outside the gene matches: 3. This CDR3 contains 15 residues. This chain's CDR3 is CASSQEGTEQETQYF. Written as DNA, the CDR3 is TGTGCCAGCAGCCAAGAAGGGACAGAACAAGAGACCCAGTACTTC.

The CDR3 sequence: CASSEMGFGTEAFF. CDR3 nucleotide sequence: TGTGCCAGCAGTGAGATGGGCTTTGGGACTGAAGCTTTCTTT. The chain joins TRBV2 to TRBJ1-1; no reliable D call. V dropped 3 bases and J dropped 5 bases, with 13 bases sitting between them. CDR1 is SNHLY, CDR2 FYNNEI, per germline. The CDR3 has 14 residues. Complete variable domain (other parts from reference TRBV2 and TRBJ1-1): EPEVTQTPSHQVTQMGQEVILRCVPISNHLYFYWYRQILGQKVEFLVSFYNNEISEKSEIFDDQFSVERPDGSNFTLKIRSTKLEDSAMYFCASSEMGFGTEAFFGQGTRLTVV.

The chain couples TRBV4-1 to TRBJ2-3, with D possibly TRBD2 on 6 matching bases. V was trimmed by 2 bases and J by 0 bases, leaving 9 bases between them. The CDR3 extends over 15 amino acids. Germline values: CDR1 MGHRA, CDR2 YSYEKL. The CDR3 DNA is TGCGCCAGCAGCCAAAGCGGGCTTAGCACAGATACGCAGTATTTT. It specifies CASSQSGLSTDTQYF.

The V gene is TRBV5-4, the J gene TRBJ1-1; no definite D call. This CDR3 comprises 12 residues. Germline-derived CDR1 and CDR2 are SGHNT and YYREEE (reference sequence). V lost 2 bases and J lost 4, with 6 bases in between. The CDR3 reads CASSFGPTEAFF. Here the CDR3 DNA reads TGTGCCAGCAGCTTTGGACCCACTGAAGCTTTCTTT.

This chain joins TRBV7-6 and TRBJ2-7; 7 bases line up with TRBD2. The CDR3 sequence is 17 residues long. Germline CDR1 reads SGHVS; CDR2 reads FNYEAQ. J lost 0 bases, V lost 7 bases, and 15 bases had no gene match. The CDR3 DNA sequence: TGTGCCAGCACCAATGGGGGGGGGTTCGATCCCTCCTACGAGCAGTACTTC. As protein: CASTNGGGFDPSYEQYF.